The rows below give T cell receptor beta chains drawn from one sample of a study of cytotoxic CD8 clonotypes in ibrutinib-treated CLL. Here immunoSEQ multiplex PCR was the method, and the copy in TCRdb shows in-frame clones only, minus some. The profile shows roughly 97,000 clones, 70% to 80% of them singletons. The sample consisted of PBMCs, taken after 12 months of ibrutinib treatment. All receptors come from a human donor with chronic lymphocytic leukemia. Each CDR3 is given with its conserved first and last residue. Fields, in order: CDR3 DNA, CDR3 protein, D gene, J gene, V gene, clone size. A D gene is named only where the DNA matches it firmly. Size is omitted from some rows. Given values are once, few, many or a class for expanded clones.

TGTGCCAGTAGTAAAGGACAGGGGGCGAACACAGATACGCAGTATTTT CASSKGQGANTDTQYF TRBD1 TRBJ2-3 TRBV19 -
TGTGCCAGCAGCTTGGTGTCCACCGGGGAGCTGTTTTTT CASSLVSTGELFF - TRBJ2-2 TRBV5-4 -
TGTGCCAGCAGTTGGGGGGACAGGGTCGGGTTTGACACTGAAGCTTTCTTT CASSWGDRVGFDTEAFF TRBD1 TRBJ1-1 TRBV28 -
TGTGCCAGCAGACGGACAGGGGCGACCGGGGAGCTGTTTTTT CASRRTGATGELFF TRBD1 TRBJ2-2 TRBV2 -
TGTGCCAGCAGCCAAGAGCAGGGCAGTAATTCACCCCTCCACTTT CASSQEQGSNSPLHF - TRBJ1-6 TRBV4-2 once
TGCGCCAGCAGCTACTGGACAGGCTACGAGCAGTACTTC CASSYWTGYEQYF TRBD1 TRBJ2-7 TRBV5-1 -
TGTGCCAGCAGTACAGGGAACTATGGCTACACCTTC CASSTGNYGYTF - TRBJ1-2 TRBV25-1 -
TGTGCCAGTAGTACCTCCGGGACAGGGACAGATACGCAGTATTTT CASSTSGTGTDTQYF TRBD1 TRBJ2-3 TRBV19 -
TGTGCCAGCAGCTTTGGGGGCTCTGGAAACACCATATATTTT CASSFGGSGNTIYF - TRBJ1-3 TRBV5-8 -
TGTGCCAGCAGCCTGATTGGGACAGAGTACCAAGAGACCCAGTACTTC CASSLIGTEYQETQYF TRBD1 TRBJ2-5 TRBV5-6 -
TGTGCCTGGAACTCCGGGACAGGAGGCAAAGGAGAGACCCAGTACTTC CAWNSGTGGKGETQYF TRBD1 TRBJ2-5 TRBV30 -
TGCAGTGCTAGAGTTATGGGCGAGCAGTACTTC CSARVMGEQYF - TRBJ2-7 TRBV20-1 -
TGTGCCAGCAGCGCCACTAGCGGTAGCACAGATACGCAGTATTTT CASSATSGSTDTQYF TRBD2 TRBJ2-3 TRBV9 -
TGTGCCAGCAGCGCACAAGGACTAGAGTCCCTGTTCTTC CASSAQGLESLFF TRBD2 TRBJ2-1 TRBV7-3 -
TGTGCCAGCAGCTTAGACGGGGGACTGAACACTGAAGCTTTCTTT CASSLDGGLNTEAFF - TRBJ1-1 TRBV7-2 once
TGTGCCAGCAGCCCCCGGACAGGGACCTACGAGCAGTACTTC CASSPRTGTYEQYF TRBD1 TRBJ2-7 TRBV14 -
TGCGCCAGCAGCGACCAACTAGCGGGGGTAGGAGGGGAGCTGTTTTTT CASSDQLAGVGGELFF TRBD2 TRBJ2-2 TRBV4-3 -
TGTGCCAGCAGAAATTCGACGGTCTATGGCTACACCTTC CASRNSTVYGYTF - TRBJ1-2 TRBV28 -
TGTGCCAGCAAGGATTTCACTGAGGCATACAATGAGCAGTTCTTC CASKDFTEAYNEQFF - TRBJ2-1 TRBV6-1 -
TGTGCCTGGAGTGCACGAAGAGGAGGAGGTCAGCCCCAGCATTTT CAWSARRGGGQPQHF - TRBJ1-5 TRBV30 few
TGTGCCAGCTACTCAGGGGGGATGAACACTGAAGCTTTCTTT CASYSGGMNTEAFF TRBD1 TRBJ1-1 TRBV28 -
TGTGCCAGCAGCGAAACGACTAGCGGGGCCAACAATGAGCAGTTCTTC CASSETTSGANNEQFF TRBD2 TRBJ2-1 TRBV5-4 -
TGTGCCAGCAGCTTGACAGGGGGCGCGGGAACTGAAGCTTTCTTT CASSLTGGAGTEAFF TRBD1 TRBJ1-1 TRBV7-6 few
TGCGCCAGCAGCTTGGCGGGGGTTACTAATGAAAAACTGTTTTTT CASSLAGVTNEKLFF - TRBJ1-4 TRBV5-1 -
TGTGCCAGCAGCTTAGACCCCTCAGGTGGCTACACCTTC CASSLDPSGGYTF - TRBJ1-2 TRBV11-3 -
TGTGCCAGCAGCCAAGACATATCCTACGAGCAGTACTTC CASSQDISYEQYF - TRBJ2-7 TRBV13 many
TGTGCCAGCAGCCCCGGGACTAGCGGGGGGGTAGAAGAGACCCAGTACTTC CASSPGTSGGVEETQYF TRBD2 TRBJ2-5 TRBV11-2 -
TGTGCCAGCAGCTTAGGCCCTCCCGCGGGCAGGGGGTTGTTGAAAGAGACCCAGTACTTC CASSLGPPAGRGLLKETQYF TRBD1 TRBJ2-5 TRBV11-3 -
TGTGCCAGCAGCTTAACTGGCGGTGAGCAGTTCTTC CASSLTGGEQFF - TRBJ2-1 TRBV7-3 -
TGTGCCAGCAGTGTATGGCTTAATACGCAGTATTTT CASSVWLNTQYF - TRBJ2-3 TRBV6-1 -
TGCAGCGTTGAATTGGAGGGCAGGGGTTGGAACGAGCAGTACTTC CSVELEGRGWNEQYF - TRBJ2-7 TRBV29-1 once
TGTGCCAGCAGCGATCGACAGGGTCTGGAGCAGTACTTC CASSDRQGLEQYF TRBD1 TRBJ2-7 TRBV7-2 -
TGCGCCAGCAATAGGAACGGACATGCAACTAATGAAAAACTGTTTTTT CASNRNGHATNEKLFF - TRBJ1-4 TRBV5-1 -
TGTGCCAGCAGCTTAGGCTGGCTAGCGGGGGGGCCGGGCACCGGGGAGCTGTTTTTT CASSLGWLAGGPGTGELFF TRBD2 TRBJ2-2 TRBV7-2 few
TGCGCCAGTTCGACGCTTAACACCGGGGAGCTGTTTTTT CASSTLNTGELFF - TRBJ2-2 TRBV5-1 -
TGCGCCAGCAGCTTCGGACAGGGGTTCACAGATACGCAGTATTTT CASSFGQGFTDTQYF TRBD1 TRBJ2-3 TRBV5-1 -
TGTGCCAGCAGCGTAGGTGACAGATTAGAGGGAAACACCATATATTTT CASSVGDRLEGNTIYF - TRBJ1-3 TRBV9 -
TGCGCCAGCAGAACCATGGGACAGTCTAATTCACCCCTCCACTTT CASRTMGQSNSPLHF TRBD1 TRBJ1-6 TRBV5-1 -
TGTGCCAGCAGCTCTTTGGGTCATACTCCCGCCGGGAACACTGAAGCTTTCTTT CASSSLGHTPAGNTEAFF - TRBJ1-1 TRBV11-2 -
TGTGCCAGCAGCCAATCGCAAGCGAACACCGGGGAGCTGTTTTTT CASSQSQANTGELFF - TRBJ2-2 TRBV16 -
TGTGCCTGGAGTCGGGGCCTACCGCCAGCGAACACCGGGGAGCTGTTTTTT CAWSRGLPPANTGELFF - TRBJ2-2 TRBV30 -
TGTGCCAGCAGCTTAGGGGCAGACTATGGCTACACCTTC CASSLGADYGYTF - TRBJ1-2 TRBV7-9 few
TGTGCCAGCAGTTTATTCGCGGGGGCGTATACCGGGGAGCTGTTTTTT CASSLFAGAYTGELFF - TRBJ2-2 TRBV28 -
TGTGCCAGCGGAGGGGGCACAGATACGCAGTATTTT CASGGGTDTQYF - TRBJ2-3 TRBV6-5 once
TGCGCCAGCAGCCCCAATGGGGACGGGGAGCAGTACTTC CASSPNGDGEQYF - TRBJ2-5 TRBV5-1 once
TGTGCCAGCTCACTTAGCGGGGATTCCTCCTACGAGCAGTACTTC CASSLSGDSSYEQYF TRBD2 TRBJ2-7 TRBV18 -
TGTGCTAGTGGTTCGGGGGGGTATGGCTACACCTTC CASGSGGYGYTF - TRBJ1-2 TRBV12-5 -
TGTGCCAGCACTCTGGGGGGACGGCGCACAGATACGCAGTATTTT CASTLGGRRTDTQYF - TRBJ2-3 TRBV6-6 once
TGCGCCAGCAGTGAGTCGCCGACGGTCAACTCTGGGGCCAACGTCCTGACTTTC CASSESPTVNSGANVLTF - TRBJ2-6 TRBV10-1 -
TGTGCCAGCAGCGCACCGGGGGGCCTAGCGGTCACAGATACGCAGTATTTT CASSAPGGLAVTDTQYF - TRBJ2-3 TRBV9 -
TGTGCCAGCAGCCGTCCGGGACAGGGAAAGTACGAGCAGTACTTC CASSRPGQGKYEQYF TRBD1 TRBJ2-7 TRBV6-1 -
TGCAGCGGGGACAGGGGGAACACTGAAGCTTTCTTT CSGDRGNTEAFF TRBD1 TRBJ1-1 TRBV29-1 few
TGTGCCAGTAGCGCGGCCCCCTACGAGCAGTACTTC CASSAAPYEQYF - TRBJ2-7 TRBV19 few
TGTGCCAGCAGCTTAGGTTCCGGGACTGTCGATCGCAATGAGCAGTTCTTC CASSLGSGTVDRNEQFF - TRBJ2-1 TRBV7-2 -
TGTGCCAGCAGCGCCGGGACCGACAATTCACCCCTCCACTTT CASSAGTDNSPLHF - TRBJ1-6 TRBV9 -
TGTGCCAGCAGTGTTAGTACAGGGCTGGGCACTGAAGCTTTCTTT CASSVSTGLGTEAFF - TRBJ1-1 TRBV2 medium-sized
TGTGCCAGCAGCCCCCCTGGACTAGCGGGACAAGAGACCCAGTACTTC CASSPPGLAGQETQYF TRBD2 TRBJ2-5 TRBV7-9 -
TGTGCCAGCAGCTACACGCCCACATCCTACGAGCAGTACTTC CASSYTPTSYEQYF - TRBJ2-7 TRBV6-6 -
TGTGCCAGCAGCCAAGATAGGAGCCCCCATCAGCCCCAGCATTTT CASSQDRSPHQPQHF - TRBJ1-5 TRBV4-2 -